Sequencing of this T cell receptor (beta chain) was carried out in a study of blood T cells in healthy people across ages. Whole-study findings and limits: One million T cells yielded diversity estimates that were considered underestimates. TCR beta diversity was tightly associated with the proportion of naive T cells.

CDR1 and CDR2 from the germline V gene are SGDLS and YYNGEE. The CDR3 spans 16 residues. V was pared by 0 bases and J by 0 bases, with 12 bases between. On this clonotype: Its target is not known.

Sample donors were healthy Caucasian individuals that came from Russia, aged roughly 6 to 95. Alongside a J-beta primer mix, a sample-barcoded 5' primer served in a second PCR lasting 7 to 11 cycles. Through a template-switch adaptor with 12 random nucleotides, each cDNA molecule received a tag. One entry per CDR3 protein results from TCRdb running MiXCR on the 5' RACE reads. The sample lists over 1,200,000 distinct CDR3 sequences; approximately 59% were seen once. V usage is TRBV9 and J usage is TRBJ1-1; D not resolved. Sequences were obtained from blood. The clonotype was recovered from a young man in good health. This CDR3 is CASSVGQNFMNTEAFF. Here the CDR3 DNA reads TGTGCCAGCAGCGTAGGGCAGAATTTTATGAACACTGAAGCTTTCTTT.